This is a list of T cell receptor beta chains from one sample in a study of blood T cell repertoires in COVID-19. Clones were sequenced by immunoSEQ multiplex PCR, and TCRdb holds only the in-frame ones, with some missing. Among roughly 92,000 clones listed, around nine tenths were seen once. The material sequenced was peripheral blood. Every receptor here comes from a woman older than 75 with acute or convalescent COVID-19. Both conserved end residues are part of each CDR3. D genes are given only for firm matches. Clone size is not always given. Where it is, it says once, few, many or a class for expanded clones.

CDR3aa	CDR3nt	abundance	v_gene	j_gene	d_gene
CASSRTSGSNTQYF	TGTGCCAGCAGTCGGACTAGCGGGAGTAATACGCAGTATTTT	NA	TRBV6-5	TRBJ2-3	TRBD2
CASSLISSRSYNEQFF	TGCGCCAGCAGCCTCATATCTAGTCGGTCCTACAATGAGCAGTTCTTC	NA	TRBV5-1	TRBJ2-1	NA
CASSQGGRGRQETQYF	TGTGCCAGCAGCCAAGGTGGGCGGGGGAGGCAAGAGACCCAGTACTTC	once	TRBV3-1/TRBV3-2	TRBJ2-5	TRBD2
CASSIGHWVDEQYF	TGTGCCAGTAGTATCGGACACTGGGTCGACGAGCAGTACTTC	NA	TRBV19	TRBJ2-7	NA
CASSFVGTGGHNEQFF	TGTGCCAGCAGCTTTGTCGGGACGGGGGGCCACAATGAGCAGTTCTTC	NA	TRBV5-4	TRBJ2-1	NA
CASSPNRANYGYTF	TGTGCCAGCTCTCCCAACAGGGCTAACTATGGCTACACCTTC	NA	TRBV18	TRBJ1-2	NA
CASSSTSGANTGELFF	TGTGCCAGCAGTAGTACTAGCGGGGCGAACACCGGGGAGCTGTTTTTT	NA	TRBV6-2/TRBV6-3	TRBJ2-2	TRBD2
CASAKTSGSNEQYF	TGCGCCAGCGCCAAGACTAGCGGGAGTAACGAGCAGTACTTC	NA	TRBV5-1	TRBJ2-7	TRBD2
CASSPPGTGLKETQYF	TGTGCCAGCAGCCCACCCGGGACAGGGTTAAAAGAGACCCAGTACTTC	NA	TRBV7-2	TRBJ2-5	TRBD1
CASSYRGQASSGANVLTF	TGTGCCAGCTCGTACCGAGGACAGGCGAGCTCTGGGGCCAACGTCCTGACTTTC	NA	TRBV18	TRBJ2-6	TRBD1
CASSQDLTQGYGYTF	TGCGCCAGCAGCCAAGATCTTACCCAGGGCTATGGCTACACCTTC	NA	TRBV4-1	TRBJ1-2	NA
CASSVAPTYNEQFF	TGTGCCAGCAGCGTAGCTCCCACTTACAATGAGCAGTTCTTC	NA	TRBV9	TRBJ2-1	NA
CASSEGAEGGYGYTF	TGTGCCAGCAGCGAGGGAGCGGAAGGGGGCTATGGCTACACCTTC	NA	TRBV5-4	TRBJ1-2	NA
CASSQNRVFNQPQHF	TGTGCCAGCAGCCAAAATCGGGTCTTCAATCAGCCCCAGCATTTT	NA	TRBV6-6	TRBJ1-5	NA
CAISARRSANTGELFF	TGTGCCATCAGTGCTCGGAGGAGCGCGAACACCGGGGAGCTGTTTTTT	once	TRBV10-3	TRBJ2-2	NA
CASSPATSGNTRGTQYF	TGTGCCAGCAGTCCCGCGACTAGCGGGAACACAAGAGGGACCCAGTACTTC	NA	TRBV6-6	TRBJ2-5	TRBD2
CASSRTVTTDTQYF	TGTGCCAGCAGCCGGACAGTCACCACAGATACGCAGTATTTT	once	TRBV2	TRBJ2-3	NA
CASSHRQDPYNEQFF	TGTGCCAGCAGCCACCGACAGGACCCCTACAATGAGCAGTTCTTC	many	TRBV7-2	TRBJ2-1	NA
CASSQDRTVMNTEAFF	TGTGCCAGCAGCCAAGATCGAACGGTTATGAACACTGAAGCTTTCTTT	NA	TRBV3-1/TRBV3-2	TRBJ1-1	NA
CASSSGTGVGQPQHF	TGTGCCAGCAGCTCCGGGACAGGGGTAGGCCAGCCCCAGCATTTT	NA	TRBV11-2	TRBJ1-5	TRBD1
CASSESKASGTSEQFF	TGCGCCAGCAGTGAGTCGAAGGCTAGCGGGACTTCTGAGCAGTTCTTC	once	TRBV10-1	TRBJ2-1	TRBD2
CASSPWTGELLLSSTDTQYF	TGTGCCAGCAGTCCCTGGACAGGCGAACTCCTCTTAAGCAGCACAGATACGCAGTATTTT	NA	TRBV6-6	TRBJ2-3	TRBD1
CASSLALAGVTGELFF	TGTGCTAGCAGCTTAGCGCTAGCGGGAGTGACCGGGGAGCTGTTTTTT	NA	TRBV7-7	TRBJ2-2	TRBD2
CASSPYSGSSDEQFF	TGTGCCAGCAGTCCCTATAGCGGGAGCAGCGATGAGCAGTTCTTC	NA	TRBV27	TRBJ2-1	TRBD2
CASSLRDRGRLSGANVLTF	TGTGCCAGTAGTCTGCGGGACAGGGGGCGATTATCTGGGGCCAACGTCCTGACTTTC	NA	TRBV19	TRBJ2-6	TRBD1
CAWSGGDNSPLHF	TGTGCCTGGTCGGGAGGGGACAATTCACCCCTCCACTTT	NA	TRBV30	TRBJ1-6	NA
CASSLDPTGRGGYTF	TGTGCCAGCAGCTTAGATCCGACAGGGCGGGGAGGCTACACCTTC	NA	TRBV7-2	TRBJ1-2	TRBD1
CASSQLTGELFF	TGTGCCAGCAGCCAACTAACCGGGGAGCTGTTTTTT	NA	TRBV3-1/TRBV3-2	TRBJ2-2	NA
CATTSGLYTF	TGTGCCACCACATCGGGACTCTACACCTTC	NA	TRBV19	TRBJ1-2	NA
CASSFRSQVNTEAFF	TGTGCCAGTAGTTTCAGGTCTCAGGTGAACACTGAAGCTTTCTTT	NA	TRBV19	TRBJ1-1	NA
CASRQGMNTEAFF	TGTGCCAGCAGACAGGGGATGAACACTGAAGCTTTCTTT	NA	TRBV18	TRBJ1-1	TRBD1
CASSRGVRGTSKDNEQFF	TGTGCCAGCAGCAGAGGGGTGCGGGGGACTAGCAAAGACAATGAGCAGTTCTTC	NA	TRBV21-1	TRBJ2-1	NA